The 9 T cell receptor beta chains below come from one sample, sequenced in a study of ipilimumab plus nivolumab after autologous stem cell transplantation (dated by TCRdb to the early 2020s). Library prep was done by the immunoSEQ multiplex PCR assay. TCRdb provides this immuneACCESS table in a form limited to in-frame rearrangements. Some clones are lacking; in checked studies, under half of them reflect an unresolved V gene, and why the rest are absent is not known. The sample records more than 15,000 clones, 70% to 85% of which are singletons. The ten most abundant clones make up 35% to 45% of the sample. Specimen: PBMCs, collected in a trial of ipilimumab plus nivolumab as post-transplant consolidation. These receptors were taken from a male donor with diffuse large B-cell lymphoma.

The genes are TRBV30 and TRBJ1-5; D is possibly TRBD1 (5 bases). Per the germline V gene, CDR1 is GTSNPN and CDR2 is SVGIG (reference sequence). V was clipped by 3 bases and J by 8 bases, with 17 bases between them. This CDR3 is 14 amino acids long. The CDR3 sequence is CAWSRQSGFEPQHF. CDR3 coding DNA: TGTGCCTGGAGCAGACAGTCCGGTTTCGAGCCCCAGCATTTT.

The J gene is TRBJ1-2, the V gene TRBV11-2; D remains unclear. Between the trimmed V and J ends, which lost 2 bases and 8 bases, there was a span of 21 bases. CDR3 length equals 16 residues. Per the germline V gene, CDR1 is SGHAT and CDR2 is FQNNGV. The CDR3: CASSLSADHRVWGYTF. The CDR3 bases are TGTGCCAGCAGCTTATCGGCCGACCATAGGGTCTGGGGCTACACCTTC.

This chain links TRBV5-1 with TRBJ2-3; no firm D call. This CDR3 spans 12 amino acids. Trimming removed 1 base at V and 4 bases at J, with 4 bases between. The germline gives CDR1 SGHRS, CDR2 YFSETQ. CDR3 DNA sequence: TGCGCCAGCAGCTTGTGGGCAGATACGCAGTATTTT. The encoded protein is CASSLWADTQYF.

CDR3 DNA sequence: TGTGCCAGTAGTATGGCTAGCGGGAGGGCCGGGACCGGGGAGCTGTTTTTT. Translated: CASSMASGRAGTGELFF. The V gene is TRBV19, the J gene TRBJ2-2, with TRBD2 identical over 12 bases. Germline CDR1 and CDR2: LNHDA and SQIVND (reference sequence). CDR3 size: 17 residues. V shed 3 bases, J shed 5 bases, and the junction held 7 bases outside the gene matches.

This clone is judged medium-sized. This rearrangement joins TRBV4-1 to TRBJ2-5; 8 bases map to TRBD2. V was pared by 1 base and J by 5 bases, with 9 bases of the junction left unmatched. The CDR3 sequence is 16 residues long. Germline assignment: CDR1 MGHRA and CDR2 YSYEKL. For the CDR3, the DNA is TGCGCCAGCAGCCAAGTGGTAGCGGGATCTATGGAGACCCAGTACTTC. This codes for CASSQVVAGSMETQYF.

With regard to this clone: This CDR3 is also generated by other DNA sequences in the sample. This chain joins TRBV7-9 and TRBJ2-5; no definite D call. The CDR3 consists of 11 residues. CDR1 and CDR2 (germline): SEHNR, FQNEAQ (reference sequence). Between the trimmed V and J ends, which lost 0 bases and 5 bases, there was a span of 1 base. DNA for the CDR3: TGTGCCAGCAGCTTAGCGGAGACCCAGTACTTC. Its translation is CASSLAETQYF. The full variable domain, rest sourced from reference TRBV7-9 and TRBJ2-5, is DTGVSQNPRHKITKRGQNVTFRCDPISEHNRLYWYRQTLGQGPEFLTYFQNEAQLEKSRLLSDRFSAERPKGSFSTLEIQRTEQGDSAMYLCASSLAETQYFGPGTRLLVL.

The gene calls are TRBV7-6 and TRBJ2-7, with a weak D call TRBD2 (6 bases). This CDR3 is built from 14 residues. Germline CDR1 reads SGHVS; CDR2 reads FNYEAQ. V was pared by 1 base and J by 6 bases, with 13 bases between. CDR3 region: CASSLDGTLGEQYF. Here the CDR3 DNA reads TGTGCCAGCAGCTTAGACGGGACTCTAGGCGAGCAGTACTTC.

This clone was recorded once. V is TRBV2 and J is TRBJ2-5; 8 bases agree with TRBD2. The CDR3 covers 15 residues. V dropped 7 bases and J dropped 1; count of bases not matched to a gene: 8. Germline V gives CDR1 SNHLY, CDR2 FYNNEI. As DNA, the CDR3 is TGTGCCAGCAAGACGCGGGGGGCTCCCCAAGAGACCCAGTACTTC. Translation: CASKTRGAPQETQYF.

The chain links TRBV7-8 to TRBJ2-7; maybe TRBD2 (6 bases). CDR3 length: 14 residues. Per germline, CDR1 SGHVS and CDR2 FQNEAQ. Trimming pared 5 bases from V and 2 bases from J, leaving 13 bases between. In DNA, the CDR3 is TGTGCCAGCAGCCCTCGGGACTCGGCCTACGAGCAGTACTTC. This gives the protein CASSPRDSAYEQYF.